A selection of T cell receptor beta chains follows, all from one sample in a study of CD8 T cells in Susac syndrome. TCRdb re-called the immunoSEQ multiplex PCR reads through MiXCR, storing one row per CDR3 protein. The sample gives 150,000 to 200,000 distinct CDR3 sequences, about 95% of which show up once; under 0.095% is in the top ten. Source material: CD4+ T cells from PBMCs. These receptors were taken from a human donor with multiple sclerosis. Each CDR3 is given with its conserved first and last residue. D genes are given only for firm matches. A row's size may be missing; if present it is once, few, many or a size class.

d_call clone_size j_call v_call cdr3_nt cdr3_aa
TRBD1 . TRBJ1-6 TRBV25-1 TGTGCCAGCAGTGACCCCGCACAGGGGATGAATTCACCCCTCCACTTT CASSDPAQGMNSPLHF
TRBD1 . TRBJ2-2 TRBV29-1 TGCAGCGTTGGCTCCCTCCCGGGACAGGGGGGTCCCATCGGGGAGCTGTTTTTT CSVGSLPGQGGPIGELFF
. . TRBJ2-3 TRBV12-3/TRBV12-4 TGTGCCAGCACGCGGGAATCGGGCACAGATACGCAGTATTTT CASTRESGTDTQYF
. . TRBJ1-1 TRBV7-6 TGTGCCAGCAGCGCGGCAGCCAATACAAACACTGAAGCTTTCTTT CASSAAANTNTEAFF
TRBD2 . TRBJ2-3 TRBV12-3/TRBV12-4 TGTGCCAGCAGTTCCTATAGCGGGAGGAACACAGATACGCAGTATTTT CASSSYSGRNTDTQYF
. . TRBJ1-1 TRBV5-1 TGCGCCAGCAGCTTGGTGCCGACAGCGGAAGCTTTCTTT CASSLVPTAEAFF
. . TRBJ2-1 TRBV4-1 TGCGCCAGCAGCCTTGGGGGGGCCTATGAGCAGTTCTTC CASSLGGAYEQFF
TRBD1 . TRBJ1-2 TRBV6-1 TGTGCCAGCACGAGAAGTTATTCAGGGGGTAGGGGTGGCTACACCTTC CASTRSYSGGRGGYTF
. . TRBJ1-1 TRBV7-9 TGTGCCAGCAGCTTAAGATCTATGAACACTGAAGCTTTCTTT CASSLRSMNTEAFF
. . TRBJ2-7 TRBV11-2 TGTGCCAGCAGCCAACTGCGGGGGCCTGGGGAGCAGTACTTC CASSQLRGPGEQYF
TRBD1 . TRBJ2-4 TRBV20-1 TGCAGTGCTAGGATCATAGGGACAGGGGACATTCAGTACTTC CSARIIGTGDIQYF
. . TRBJ2-5 TRBV20-1 TGCAGTGCGCCACTTTTAGAGACCCAGTACTTC CSAPLLETQYF
. . TRBJ2-1 TRBV20-1 TGCAGTGCTAGAGATGTAGGCGGCTCATACTCCTACAATGAGCAGTTCTTC CSARDVGGSYSYNEQFF
TRBD1 . TRBJ2-2 TRBV19 TGTGCCAGTAACCTGGGACAGACCGGGGAGCTGTTTTTT CASNLGQTGELFF
. . TRBJ1-2 TRBV3-1 TGTGCCAGCAGCCAAAGGGTTGATGGCTACACCTTC CASSQRVDGYTF
. . TRBJ2-5 TRBV29-1 TGCAGCGTTGGGGCGGGGCCGAACCAAGAGACCCAGTACTTC CSVGAGPNQETQYF
. few TRBJ2-3 TRBV3-1 TGTGCCAGCAGCCATAGCACAGATACGCAGTATTTT CASSHSTDTQYF
. . TRBJ2-5 TRBV12-3/TRBV12-4 TGTGCCAGCAGTCGGGTCACCCCAGTGGAGACCCAGTACTTC CASSRVTPVETQYF
. . TRBJ2-3 TRBV20-1 TGCAGTGCGTCGTCAATCCCAACCACAGATACGCAGTATTTT CSASSIPTTDTQYF
TRBD1 . TRBJ2-7 TRBV5-1 TGCGCCAGCAGCCCGGGGACAGGGATCACCTACGAGCAGTACTTC CASSPGTGITYEQYF
TRBD1 . TRBJ1-3 TRBV18 TGTGCCAGCTCACCTCGGGACAGGGCTGGAAACACCATATATTTT CASSPRDRAGNTIYF
. once TRBJ2-1 TRBV9 TGTGCCAGCAGCGTAGCGGGCTCCTACAATGAGCAGTTCTTC CASSVAGSYNEQFF